The next 30 T cell receptor beta chains were all read from a single sample in a study of CXCR3-negative and CXCR3-positive naive CD8 T cells. cDNA libraries for TRB were generated by 5' RACE incorporating UMI labels. TCRdb reprocessed the 5' RACE reads and stores each CDR3 protein as one record, lacking DNA. Its table lists about 130,000 distinct CDR3 sequences. Sequencing was performed on naive CXCR3- CD8+ T cells from blood. Subset given: CD45RO-CCR7+CD27+CD95- naive CD8+ T cells lacking CXCR3 (TNR3-). These TCRs come from a human donor in good health. Some clones in this sample may be carry-over from other donors' samples.

The V and J genes are TRBV5-1 and TRBJ2-7; the TCRdb D gene call, TRBD1, has no DNA to confirm it. CDR1 SGHRS and CDR2 YFSETQ come from the germline V gene. The CDR3 runs to 16 residues. CDR3 region: CASSLWTGDISYEQYF.

V usage is TRBV7-3 and J usage is TRBJ2-7; the TRBD1 assignment by TCRdb is unverifiable without DNA. CDR1 is SGHTA, CDR2 FQGTGA, per germline. This CDR3 spans 12 amino acids. This CDR3 is CASSPEGGKQYF.

V gene TRBV4-3 combines with J gene TRBJ1-6; the TCRdb call, TRBD1, lacks DNA for checking. The CDR3 runs to 18 residues. Germline CDR1 is LGHNA and CDR2 is YSLEER. The chain's CDR3 is CASSQVGLSGPYNSPLHF.

This chain connects TRBV6-5 to TRBJ2-3. The CDR3 covers 16 residues. Per germline, CDR1 MNHEY and CDR2 SVGAGI. The CDR3 spells CASSYGSSGGTDTQYF.

The V call is TRBV7-6, the J call TRBJ2-7; TCRdb's D call of TRBD2 is untestable without DNA. The CDR3 totals 18 residues. Germline assignment: CDR1 SGHVS and CDR2 FNYEAQ. This chain's CDR3 is CASSPYPPSGPSSYEQYF.

The V gene is TRBV12-3 or TRBV12-4, the J gene TRBJ2-1; TCRdb gives TRBD2 as the D gene, but with no DNA this cannot be confirmed. The length of the CDR3 is 15 residues. CDR3 sequence: CASSLDSLNSSEQFF.

The CDR3 is CSAQGTGFPPYEQYF. This chain connects TRBV20-1 to TRBJ2-7; there is no DNA to check the TCRdb D call of TRBD1. Germline lookup yields CDR1 DFQATT and CDR2 SNEGSKA (reference sequence). CDR3 length: 15 residues.

The chain carries TRBV4-1 and TRBJ2-7. The V gene's germline CDR1 is MGHRA and CDR2 YSYEKL. The CDR3 extends over 14 amino acids. The CDR3 region is CASSQDRNSYEQYF.

The chain carries TRBV5-5 and TRBJ2-1. Germline V gene data show CDR1 as SGHKS and CDR2 as YYEKEE (reference sequence). The CDR3 loop spans 12 amino acids. CDR3: CASSFGINERFF.

The chain joins TRBV4-1 to TRBJ2-7; without DNA, the TCRdb call of TRBD1 cannot be checked. Germline CDR1 and CDR2: MGHRA and YSYEKL. The CDR3 spans 14 residues. The chain's CDR3 is CASSHPGQGYEQYF.

V and J are TRBV27 and TRBJ2-1; TCRdb outputs TRBD1, but without DNA this stays unchecked. This CDR3 is 15 amino acids long. Germline V gene lookup returns CDR1 MNHEY and CDR2 SMNVEV (reference sequence). CDR3 in amino acids: CASRYLGGPYNEQFF.

The V gene is TRBV28, the J gene TRBJ2-7; TCRdb picks TRBD1, but there is no DNA to check that call. The CDR3 spans 12 residues. Germline V lookup: CDR1 MDHEN, CDR2 SYDVKM. The CDR3 sequence: CASSLPLDEQYF.

The genes are TRBV5-1 and TRBJ2-7; TCRdb gives TRBD1 as the D gene, but with no DNA this cannot be confirmed. The CDR3 covers 13 residues. CDR1 and CDR2 from the germline V gene are SGHRS and YFSETQ. The CDR3: CASSTGMTDEQYF.

The chain joins TRBV7-9 to TRBJ1-2; as DNA is missing, the TRBD1 call by TCRdb cannot be tested. There are 13 residues in the CDR3. Germline V gives CDR1 SEHNR, CDR2 FQNEAQ (reference sequence). The CDR3 loop reads CASSLPGNYGYTF. The whole variable domain, filled in from reference TRBV7-9 and TRBJ1-2, reads DTGVSQNPRHKITKRGQNVTFRCDPISEHNRLYWYRQTLGQGPEFLTYFQNEAQLEKSRLLSDRFSAERPKGSFSTLEIQRTEQGDSAMYLCASSLPGNYGYTFGSGTRLTVV.

This chain joins TRBV7-9 and TRBJ2-2; TCRdb outputs TRBD2, but without DNA this stays unchecked. This CDR3 region has 13 residues. Germline CDR1 is SEHNR and CDR2 is FQNEAQ (reference sequence). Here the CDR3 reads CAPTSLNTGELFF.

This rearrangement joins TRBV12-3 or TRBV12-4 to TRBJ1-4; without DNA, the TCRdb call of TRBD1 cannot be checked. This CDR3 is 15 amino acids long. CDR3 sequence: CASSTGVGSNEKLFF.

V is TRBV13 and J is TRBJ2-1; TCRdb proposes TRBD2, but this gene call is untestable without DNA. This CDR3 has 15 amino acids. The germline CDR1 and CDR2 sequences are PRHDT and FYEKMQ (reference sequence). The CDR3 here is CASSRSGRWGNEQFF.

This rearrangement joins TRBV3-1 to TRBJ1-2. Germline loops: CDR1 LGHDT, CDR2 YNNKEL (reference sequence). The CDR3 sequence is 15 residues long. CDR3: CASSQDRWAADVYTF.

This chain joins TRBV4-2 and TRBJ2-2. The length of the CDR3 is 15 residues. The germline V gene encodes CDR1 LGHNA and CDR2 YNFKEQ. The CDR3 region is CASSQADTNTGELFF.

The chain is built from TRBV7-6 and TRBJ2-7; TCRdb designates TRBD2, a call that cannot be tested without DNA. The CDR3 runs 15 residues. The germline gives CDR1 SGHVS, CDR2 FNYEAQ. Here the CDR3 reads CASSPLAGGTYEQYF.

V usage is TRBV6-6 and J usage is TRBJ2-1. The CDR3 totals 14 residues. Germline V gene lookup returns CDR1 MNHNY and CDR2 SVGAGI (reference sequence). CDR3 sequence reads: CASSYSGNYNEQFF.

The chain uses TRBV7-9 and TRBJ2-3; the TRBD1 assignment by TCRdb is unverifiable without DNA. The CDR3 extends over 15 amino acids. Per the germline V gene, CDR1 is SEHNR and CDR2 is FQNEAQ (reference sequence). The CDR3 sequence: CASSFPPTGTDTQYF.

This chain uses TRBV5-1 with TRBJ2-7. The CDR3 has 15 amino acids. Germline V lookup: CDR1 SGHRS, CDR2 YFSETQ. CDR3 region: CASSLDYGVSYEQYF.

The chain combines TRBV6-2 or TRBV6-3 with TRBJ2-7; TCRdb indicates TRBD1, and absent DNA this call remains unverified. Germline V gene lookup returns CDR1 MNHEY and CDR2 SVGEGT. This CDR3 is 19 amino acids long. The CDR3 sequence is CASSYEGSPTEEGNYEQYF.

The chain employs TRBV11-3 and TRBJ2-5; TCRdb indicates TRBD1, and absent DNA this call remains unverified. Germline lookup yields CDR1 SGHNT and CDR2 YENEEA. The CDR3 spans 16 residues. CDR3 in amino acids: CASSPWGGGRQETQYF.

V is TRBV6-5 and J is TRBJ2-3; the D call of TRBD1 rests on TCRdb alone, since no DNA is present to check it. The germline V gene has CDR1 MNHEY and CDR2 SVGAGI. The CDR3 extends over 16 amino acids. The CDR3 is CASSYRDRGSTDTQYF.

This rearrangement joins TRBV28 to TRBJ2-3; TCRdb designates TRBD2, a call that cannot be tested without DNA. Germline CDR1 and CDR2: MDHEN and SYDVKM. The CDR3 covers 16 residues. CDR3 in amino acids: CASSLLLAGEPDTQYF.

J is TRBJ2-7 and V is TRBV7-9; TCRdb gives TRBD1 as the D gene, but with no DNA this cannot be confirmed. Germline loops: CDR1 SEHNR, CDR2 FQNEAQ (reference sequence). The CDR3 is 13 amino acids. The chain's CDR3 is CASSPSGAHEQYF.

V gene TRBV7-6 combines with J gene TRBJ2-7; as DNA is missing, the TRBD1 call by TCRdb cannot be tested. Germline V lookup: CDR1 SGHVS, CDR2 FNYEAQ. This CDR3 region has 15 residues. This chain's CDR3 is CASSLSTQGSYEQYF.

The chain is built from TRBV2 and TRBJ2-2; without DNA, the TCRdb call of TRBD1 cannot be checked. CDR1 and CDR2 (germline): SNHLY, FYNNEI. The CDR3 covers 15 residues. This chain's CDR3 is CASSEPRQVTGELFF.